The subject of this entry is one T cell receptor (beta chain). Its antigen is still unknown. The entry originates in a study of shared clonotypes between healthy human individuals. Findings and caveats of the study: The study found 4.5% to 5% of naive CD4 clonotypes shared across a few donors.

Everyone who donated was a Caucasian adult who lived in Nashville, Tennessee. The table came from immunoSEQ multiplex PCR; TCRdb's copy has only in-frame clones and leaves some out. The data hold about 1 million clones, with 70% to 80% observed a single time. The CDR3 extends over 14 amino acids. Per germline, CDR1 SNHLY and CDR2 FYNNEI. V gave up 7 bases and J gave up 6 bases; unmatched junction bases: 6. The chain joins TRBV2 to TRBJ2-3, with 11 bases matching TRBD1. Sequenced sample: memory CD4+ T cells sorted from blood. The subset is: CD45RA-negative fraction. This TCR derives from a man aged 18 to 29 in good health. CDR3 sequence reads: CASKAGTGGDTQYF. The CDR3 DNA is TGTGCCAGCAAAGCCGGGACAGGGGGGGATACGCAGTATTTT.